Each of the 10 T cell receptor beta chains below was sequenced from the same sample in a study of CD8+ T cells in alopecia areata. Indicated treatment: oral pan-JAK inhibitor, 5-10 mg twice daily. After isolation, RNA underwent reverse transcription to generate cDNA as the sequencing template. This table comes from immunoSEQ multiplex PCR, and its TCRdb copy is limited to in-frame clones, with some not included. The table lists about 74,000 clones, 29% of them singletons. This material consisted of CD8+ T cells sorted from blood, taken at week 4, from a patient treated with tofacitinib. The receptors derive from a human donor with alopecia areata.

This chain joins TRBV7-3 and TRBJ2-1, with TRBD2 matching over 13 bases. Germline CDR1 reads SGHTA; CDR2 reads FQGTGA. This CDR3 region has 21 residues. V gave up 3 bases and J gave up 7 bases; unmatched junction bases: 21. The CDR3, as DNA: TGTGCCAGCAGCTTGGGGAGTGGGTCTAACGGCGGGGGACTAGCGGGGAATGAGCAGTTCTTC. Protein sequence: CASSLGSGSNGGGLAGNEQFF.

This clone has just a few counts. This chain connects TRBV29-1 to TRBJ2-1, with D perhaps assigned TRBD1 or TRBD2 (6 bases each). CDR1 is SQVTM, CDR2 ANQGSEA, per germline. Trimming shortened V by 7 bases and J by 8 bases, and 21 bases separated the two germline ends. CDR3 length: 14 amino acids. The DNA for the CDR3 is TGCAGCGGGGGGACCTGGGGGGCCCAATATGAGCAGTTCTTC. Its protein is CSGGTWGAQYEQFF.

The chain is built from TRBV7-9 and TRBJ2-1; TRBD2 agrees at 7 bases. The germline V gene encodes CDR1 SEHNR and CDR2 FQNEAQ (reference sequence). The CDR3 loop spans 16 amino acids. Unmatched junction bases numbered 12, after V lost 6 bases and J lost 4 bases. CDR3 protein: CASRPSSGMGYNEQFF. Here the CDR3 DNA reads TGTGCCAGCAGGCCCTCGAGCGGGATGGGGTACAATGAGCAGTTCTTC.

This rearrangement joins TRBV29-1 to TRBJ2-2; the D call may be TRBD1 or TRBD2 (5 bases each). Germline-derived CDR1 and CDR2 are SQVTM and ANQGSEA. V was trimmed by 7 bases and J by 1 base, leaving 10 bases between them. This CDR3 has 13 amino acids. This chain's CDR3 is CSDRDLNTGELFF. The CDR3 DNA follows: TGCAGCGACCGGGACCTGAACACCGGGGAGCTGTTTTTT.

The V and J genes are TRBV28 and TRBJ1-5; D uncertain. Trimming removed 3 bases at V and 6 bases at J, with 12 bases between. Germline CDR1 and CDR2: MDHEN and SYDVKM. This CDR3 spans 14 amino acids. This CDR3 reads CASSLSQLSQPQHF. In DNA form, the CDR3 reads TGTGCCAGCAGTTTGAGTCAGCTGAGTCAGCCCCAGCATTTT.

This rearrangement joins TRBV29-1 to TRBJ1-2; a weak D match, TRBD1 (5 bases). There are 13 residues in the CDR3. Per germline, CDR1 SQVTM and CDR2 ANQGSEA. The CDR3 loop is CSSTPGDGVRYTF. CDR3 nucleotide sequence: TGCAGTTCTACCCCTGGGGACGGAGTACGCTACACCTTC.

The chain couples TRBV11-3 to TRBJ2-1, with D possibly matching TRBD2 (5 bases). CDR1 is SGHNT, CDR2 YENEEA, per germline. There are 13 residues in the CDR3. The V and J ends lost 1 base and 10 bases respectively, with 11 bases between them. The DNA of the CDR3 is TGTGCCAGCAGCTTAGTACGGGATACGGAGCAGTTCTTC. It codes for CASSLVRDTEQFF.

Only a few counts were recorded for this clone. The CDR3 coding sequence is TGCAGCGTCCCAAACCCTGGAGACTATGGCTACACCTTC. This sequence encodes CSVPNPGDYGYTF. The chain joins TRBV29-1 to TRBJ1-2; no definite D call. V lost 6 bases, J lost 3 bases, and 14 bases lay in between. Germline assignment: CDR1 SQVTM and CDR2 ANQGSEA. CDR3 length equals 13 residues.

This clone appeared a few times. The chain couples TRBV9 to TRBJ2-2; 10 bases align to TRBD2. Germline CDR1 is SGDLS and CDR2 is YYNGEE. J lost 6 bases, V lost 4 bases, and 6 bases had no gene match. The CDR3 has 15 residues. This CDR3 is CASSHPGTSAGELFF. In nucleotides, the CDR3 is TGTGCCAGCAGCCATCCCGGGACTAGCGCCGGGGAGCTGTTTTTT.

This sequence joins TRBV29-1 and TRBJ2-7; D is uncertain. Germline V gene data show CDR1 as SQVTM and CDR2 as ANQGSEA. The CDR3 sequence is 12 residues long. Trimming stripped 7 bases from V and 6 bases from J, with 16 bases between. Written as DNA, the CDR3 is TGCAGCGCCGAGGCCGGGCCCGTCGAGCAGTACTTC. It translates to CSAEAGPVEQYF.